Presented here are 8 T cell receptor beta chains from one specimen sequenced in a study of CD8+ T cells in alopecia areata. cDNA reverse transcribed from extracted RNA served as the sequencing template. Profiling relied on immunoSEQ multiplex PCR, and the TCRdb table lists in-frame clones only, not all of them. Among roughly 140,000 clones listed, 62% were seen once. Sequenced input: CD8+ T cells sorted from blood. These receptors came from a human donor in good health.

This clone was seen a few times. This chain joins TRBV6-1 and TRBJ2-2; no firm D call. Germline V CDR1 and CDR2: MNHNS, SASEGT. This CDR3 spans 13 amino acids. The V end was cut by 3 bases, the J end by 7 bases, with 9 bases between. Written as DNA, the CDR3 is TGTGCCAGCAGTGATGAAGGGCTCGGGGAGCTGTTTTTT. The encoded protein is CASSDEGLGELFF.

This clone showed up just once. Mismatch with germline at one junction end may stem from a read error. The chain employs TRBV7-8 and TRBJ1-5; TRBD1 might be the D (5 bases). This CDR3 has 14 residues. Germline CDR1 is SGHVS and CDR2 is FQNEAQ. The CDR3 nucleotides are TGTGCCAGCAGTTTAGGGGTTAGCAATCAGCCCCAGCATTTT. As protein: CASSLGVSNQPQHF.

As to this clone: Other DNA sequences in the sample encode the same CDR3. The DNA for the CDR3 is TGCAGTGCTAGCTCTTACAATGAGCAGTTCTTC. As protein: CSASSYNEQFF. This rearrangement joins TRBV20-1 to TRBJ2-1, with D uncertain. The V end lost 3 bases, the J end lost 4 bases, and 4 bases lay between the germline ends. Germline loops: CDR1 DFQATT, CDR2 SNEGSKA (reference sequence). The CDR3 has 11 amino acids.

The V and J genes are TRBV5-1 and TRBJ2-1, with 14 bases identical to TRBD2. This CDR3 is 18 amino acids long. Germline CDR1 is SGHRS and CDR2 is YFSETQ. Trimming removed 5 bases from V and 1 base from J; junction bases left unmatched: 8. This CDR3 is CASSPGLAGVTSYNEQFF. In DNA, the CDR3 is TGCGCCAGCAGTCCGGGACTAGCGGGAGTAACATCCTACAATGAGCAGTTCTTC.

The chain carries TRBV14 and TRBJ2-5; D may be TRBD1 or TRBD2 (5 bases each). The CDR3 covers 15 residues. CDR1 and CDR2 (germline): SGHDN, FVKESK. Trimming removed 1 base from V and 0 bases from J, with 9 bases in between. Written as DNA, the CDR3 is TGTGCCAGCAGCCAAGGAAGGGACCACCAAGAGACCCAGTACTTC. Protein: CASSQGRDHQETQYF.

This clone was recorded a few times. The genes are TRBV7-9 and TRBJ2-7; TRBD1 or TRBD2 may be the D gene (5 bases each). CDR1 is SEHNR, CDR2 FQNEAQ, per germline (reference sequence). Trimming left V 7 bases short and J 0 bases short, with 16 bases between. The CDR3 covers 15 residues. The CDR3 DNA reads as TGTGCCAGCACCCCTCGGGGCTTCGACTCCTACGAGCAGTACTTC. Protein sequence: CASTPRGFDSYEQYF.

In its sample, this clone was seen a few times. The rearrangement uses TRBV29-1 and TRBJ2-1; no reliable D call. CDR3 length equals 12 residues. Germline V gene data show CDR1 as SQVTM and CDR2 as ANQGSEA. Deletions cut 5 bases from V and 1 base from J, with 6 bases between. This CDR3 reads CSVLRSYNEQFF. Here the CDR3 DNA reads TGCAGCGTTCTACGATCCTACAATGAGCAGTTCTTC.

Only one count was recorded for this clone. The CDR3 nucleotides read TGTGCCAGCAGCTTCGGAGGGGGTCCCTACGAGCAGTACTTC. Protein: CASSFGGGPYEQYF. V gene TRBV11-2 combines with J gene TRBJ2-7, with D perhaps given as TRBD1 or TRBD2 (6 bases each). Germline V gives CDR1 SGHAT, CDR2 FQNNGV. V dropped 3 bases and J dropped 2 bases, with 11 bases sitting between them. The CDR3 covers 14 residues.